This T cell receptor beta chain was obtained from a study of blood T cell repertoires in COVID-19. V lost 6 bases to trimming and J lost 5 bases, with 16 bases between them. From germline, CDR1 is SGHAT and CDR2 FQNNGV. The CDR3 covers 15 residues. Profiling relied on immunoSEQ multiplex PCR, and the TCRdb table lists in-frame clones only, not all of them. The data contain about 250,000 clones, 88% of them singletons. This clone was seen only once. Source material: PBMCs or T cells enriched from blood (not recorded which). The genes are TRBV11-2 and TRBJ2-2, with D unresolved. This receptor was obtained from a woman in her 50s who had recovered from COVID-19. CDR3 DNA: TGTGCCAGCAGGAGTTACCGGAGTCGGACCGGGGAGCTGTTTTTT. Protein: CASRSYRSRTGELFF.